This T cell receptor beta chain derives from a study of OX40 agonist ivuxolimab in advanced cancers. Study-wide context: The costimulatory receptor OX40 (CD134) was targeted by ivuxolimab, a fully human IgG2 agonistic monoclonal antibody. Intravenous ivuxolimab was administered to patients every 2 weeks at six dose levels: 0.01, 0.1, 0.3, 1.5, 3 and 10 mg/kg. Of the roughly 54 dose-escalation patients, hepatocellular carcinoma was present in approximately 20, melanoma in approximately 15, renal cell carcinoma in 9 and head and neck cancer in 9. The dose-escalation cohort was roughly 80% male with a mean age of about 65 years, ranging from roughly 20 to 85. Prior anti-PD-1, anti-PD-L1 or anti-CTLA-4 therapy was permitted, and about two fifths of dose-escalation patients had received checkpoint inhibitors. Partial responses were achieved by three dose-escalation patients, of whom one had hepatocellular carcinoma and two had cutaneous melanoma. The point of sequencing TCRbeta in the periphery was to test whether ivuxolimab changed TCR sequence diversity and drove clonal T-cell expansion. The paper describes the monotherapy dose-escalation part (N of about 47 patients) of the phase I trial of ivuxolimab. Overall study results and their limits: The antigen specificity of the clonally expanded peripheral T cells was not determined. Clonal expansion of both CD4+ and CD8+ blood T cells was observed from baseline to week 6 at doses 0.1 to 3.0 mg/kg. After ivuxolimab, more expanded clones were found on average in CD8+ T cells than in CD4+ T cells. Low levels of normalized T-cell clonal expansion were also seen in some nonresponding patients. In partial responders in the 0.1-3.0 mg/kg groups, normalized peripheral clonal expansion was found to be among the lowest, especially among CD8+ T cells.

For sequencing of the TCRbeta CDR3 region, genomic DNA was extracted from the sorted cells. The immunoSEQ Assay was used to sequence the TCRbeta CDR3 regions. TCRdb took this table from immuneACCESS and kept in-frame rearrangements with V and J called. Such tables lack part of the clones; where checked against another copy, unresolved V genes explain under half of the gap, and the rest is unexplained. This sample comprises roughly 70,000 clones, less than 85% of them detected only once. Approximately 4.3% of the sample rests with the top ten. Measured from the cysteine to the phenylalanine, the CDR3 is 13 residues long. CDR3 DNA is the only sequence kept; it has 39 bases, read in frame from the first base. The germline V gene gives CDR1 as MNHEY and CDR2 as SVGAGI. For this chain, trimming is 5 bases at the V end and 8 bases at the J end, and the number of junction bases without a gene match is 7.

The trial excluded patients who had a history of autoimmune disease or were on systemic immunosuppression. Peripheral blood for TCR sequencing was collected from all dose cohorts at baseline, on cycle 4 day 1, and on cycle 7 day 1. The samples were taken from a phase I, first-in-human, multicenter, open-label dose-escalation trial of ivuxolimab. Adults with locally advanced or metastatic melanoma, renal cell, hepatocellular, or head and neck squamous cell carcinoma were enrolled in the trial. Before TCR sequencing, CD4+ T cells and CD8+ T cells were sorted from peripheral blood as separate populations. On this clone itself: Its antigen specificity is not known. No per-base quality is available; no much larger clone lies one base away.

The chain links TRBV6-5 with TRBJ1-2, and 8 junctional nucleotides match TRBD1. Sequenced material: CD4+ or CD8+ T cells sorted from blood, taken in a trial of the OX40 agonist ivuxolimab. This TCR was recovered from an adult with an advanced solid tumor such as melanoma, head and neck, liver or kidney cancer. The DNA sequence is as follows: TGTGCCAGCAGTGGACAGGGTTCGGGAGGCTACACCTTC. This encodes CASSGQGSGGYTF.